This TCR beta chain stems from a study of T cell responses to AZD1222 COVID-19 vaccine (dated by TCRdb to 2020 to 2023). For the study in its entirety: Because spike-specific TCR depth and breadth did not differ between the two schedules, AZD1222 recipients who got a second dose at roughly 4 weeks were pooled with those who got a second dose at roughly 12 weeks. TCR sequencing covered fewer than 250 trial participants: 200 to 220 given two doses of AZD1222 and approximately 26 given two doses of MenACWY control vaccine. Trial participants were enrolled by age into subgroups of 18-55, 56-69 and 70-plus years, and around 140, 26 and 57 TCR-sequenced participants, respectively, were included in these subgroups. General findings and caveats noted by the study authors: In the small 56-69-year group, the increase in depth fell short of significance, most likely because of low power. A significant rise in spike-specific TCR breadth and depth was observed after two AZD1222 doses relative to day 0 and relative to MenACWY recipients. Because no day 14 peak-response samples were available, the repertoires could be characterized only after the peak T cell response. Most participants were white British and females outnumbered males, and the authors suggested that clonal diversity may have been underestimated. Conclusions about previously exposed vaccinees are limited, since just 6 or 7 AZD1222 recipients were seropositive for SARS-CoV-2 at baseline. CD4 TCRs associated with the vaccine covered the entire spike protein, and the dominant responses were in regions 160-218 and 743-854. Epitopes outside the regions mutated in the B.1.351 and B.1.1.7 variants were reportedly recognized by nearly half of the unique spike-specific TCRs.

V was cut back by 0 bases and J by 4 bases, leaving a gap of 7 bases between them. CDR1 and CDR2, per the germline V gene (reference sequence), are GTSNPN and SVGIG. Spanning cysteine to phenylalanine, the CDR3 consists of 13 amino acids. The retained sequence is limited to the CDR3, 39 bases, with the frame set at the first base. Concerning this clone: It lacks a known antigen. Base qualities are not provided; no much larger clone lies one nucleotide away.

The CDR3 regions of human TCRbeta chains were subjected to immunosequencing. For the original study's pipeline: Repertoire TCRs were matched against a reference library of SARS-CoV-2-specific TCRs generated with the MIRA antigen-specificity platform. Breadth was defined as the fraction of unique TCRs that were SARS-CoV-2-associated, and depth was defined as the fraction of total T cells that were SARS-CoV-2-associated. Using the MIRA data, each spike-specific TCR was mapped to the spike region that the TCR reacts to and placed in a CD4 or CD8 class. Log10-transformed breadth and depth values were compared by one-way ANOVA with Sidak's multiple comparisons tests. TCRdb took over this immuneACCESS table, retaining in-frame rearrangements with V and J assigned. Such tables are incomplete; in checked studies, under half of the missing clones stem from an unresolved V gene, and the remainder is unexplained. That table furnishes V, J and clone size, whereas the DNA furnished D and trimming. The sample table holds some 120,000 clones, of which about nine tenths were seen once. The top ten clonotypes cover roughly 4.1% of the sample.

What the time point label conveys for this sample: baseline before first vaccination. Vaccinee samples were obtained from the UK trials COV001 and COV002, which included a single-blind randomized controlled phase 2/3 trial of AZD1222 (ChAdOx1 nCoV-19) in healthy adults. For TCRbeta chain sequencing, PBMC samples were collected from trial participants at day 0 and at day 28 after the second dose. The TCR sequence derives from an adult in good health. This specimen consisted of peripheral blood, obtained on day 0 of AZD1222 vaccination. The chain is assembled from TRBV30 and TRBJ2-1; TRBD2 might be the D gene, on 5 matching bases. The nucleotides are TGTGCCTGGAGTGTACTAGAGTACAATGAGCAGTTCTTC. Its protein is CAWSVLEYNEQFF. The entire variable domain, with the stretches around the CDR3 drawn from the reference TRBV30 and TRBJ2-1 proteins, is SQTIHQWPATLVQPVGSPLSLECTVEGTSNPNLYWYRQAAGRGLQLLFYSVGIGQISSEVPQNLSASRPQDRQFILSSKKLLLSDSGFYLCAWSVLEYNEQFFGPGTRLTVL.